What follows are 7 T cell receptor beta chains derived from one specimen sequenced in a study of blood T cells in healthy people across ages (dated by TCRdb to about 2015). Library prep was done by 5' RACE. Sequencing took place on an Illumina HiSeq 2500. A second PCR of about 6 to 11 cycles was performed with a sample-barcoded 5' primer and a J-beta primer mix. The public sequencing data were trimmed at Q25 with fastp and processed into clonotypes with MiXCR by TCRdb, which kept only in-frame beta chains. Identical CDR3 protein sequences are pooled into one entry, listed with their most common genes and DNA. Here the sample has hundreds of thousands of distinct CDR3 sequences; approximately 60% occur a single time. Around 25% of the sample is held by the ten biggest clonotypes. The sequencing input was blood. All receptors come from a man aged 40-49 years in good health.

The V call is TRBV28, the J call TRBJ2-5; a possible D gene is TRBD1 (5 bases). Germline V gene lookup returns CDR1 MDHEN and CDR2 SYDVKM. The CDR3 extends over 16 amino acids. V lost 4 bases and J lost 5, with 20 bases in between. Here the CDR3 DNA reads TGTGCCAGCAGTTCCCTGGGGCTTCTCGAACGGGAGACCCAGTACTTC. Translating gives CASSSLGLLERETQYF. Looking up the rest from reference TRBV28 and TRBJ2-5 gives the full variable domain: DVKVTQSSRYLVKRTGEKVFLECVQDMDHENMFWYRQDPGLGLRLIYFSYDVKMKEKGDIPEGYSVSREKKERFSLILESASTNQTSMYLCASSSLGLLERETQYFGPGTRLLVL.

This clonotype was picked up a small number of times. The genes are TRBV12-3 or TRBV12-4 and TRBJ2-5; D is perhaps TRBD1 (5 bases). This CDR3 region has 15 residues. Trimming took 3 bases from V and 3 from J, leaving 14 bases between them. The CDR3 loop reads CASSLSERGKETQYF. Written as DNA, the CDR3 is TGTGCCAGCAGTTTGAGCGAAAGGGGAAAAGAGACCCAGTACTTC.

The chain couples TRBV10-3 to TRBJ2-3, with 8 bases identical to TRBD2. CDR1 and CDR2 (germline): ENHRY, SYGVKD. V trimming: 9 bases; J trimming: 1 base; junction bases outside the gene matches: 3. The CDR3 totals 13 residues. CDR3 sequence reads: CAIRAGGTDTQYF. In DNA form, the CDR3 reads TGTGCCATAAGAGCGGGGGGCACAGATACGCAGTATTTT.

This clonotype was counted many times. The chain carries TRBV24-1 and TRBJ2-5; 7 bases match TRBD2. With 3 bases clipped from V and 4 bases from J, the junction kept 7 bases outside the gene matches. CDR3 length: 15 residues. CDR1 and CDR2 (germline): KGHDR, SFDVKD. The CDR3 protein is CATSDERDARETQYF. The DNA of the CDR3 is TGTGCCACCAGTGATGAGCGGGACGCCCGAGAGACCCAGTACTTC.

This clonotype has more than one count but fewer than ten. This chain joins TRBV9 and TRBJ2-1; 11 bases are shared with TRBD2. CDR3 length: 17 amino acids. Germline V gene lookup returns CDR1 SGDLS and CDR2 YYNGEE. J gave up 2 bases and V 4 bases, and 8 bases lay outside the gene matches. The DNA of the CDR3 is TGTGCCAGCAGCTACAGCTTAGCGGGGGGGCCCTACAATGAGCAGTTCTTC. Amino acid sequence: CASSYSLAGGPYNEQFF.

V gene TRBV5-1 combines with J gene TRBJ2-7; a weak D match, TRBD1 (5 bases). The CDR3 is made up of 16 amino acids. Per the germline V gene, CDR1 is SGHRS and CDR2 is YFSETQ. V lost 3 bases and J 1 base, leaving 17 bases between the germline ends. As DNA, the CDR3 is TGCGCCAGCAGCTCGGGCCTCCAGGGTATTTCCTACGAGCAGTACTTC. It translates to CASSSGLQGISYEQYF.

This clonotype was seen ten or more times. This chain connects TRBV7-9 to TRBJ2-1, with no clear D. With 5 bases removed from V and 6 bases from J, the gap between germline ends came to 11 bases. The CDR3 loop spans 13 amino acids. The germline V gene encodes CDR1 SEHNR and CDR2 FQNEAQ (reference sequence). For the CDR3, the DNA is TGTGCCAGCAGCCCCAATATAGGCAATGAGCAGTTCTTC. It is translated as CASSPNIGNEQFF. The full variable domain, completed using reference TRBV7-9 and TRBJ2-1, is DTGVSQNPRHKITKRGQNVTFRCDPISEHNRLYWYRQTLGQGPEFLTYFQNEAQLEKSRLLSDRFSAERPKGSFSTLEIQRTEQGDSAMYLCASSPNIGNEQFFGPGTRLTVL.